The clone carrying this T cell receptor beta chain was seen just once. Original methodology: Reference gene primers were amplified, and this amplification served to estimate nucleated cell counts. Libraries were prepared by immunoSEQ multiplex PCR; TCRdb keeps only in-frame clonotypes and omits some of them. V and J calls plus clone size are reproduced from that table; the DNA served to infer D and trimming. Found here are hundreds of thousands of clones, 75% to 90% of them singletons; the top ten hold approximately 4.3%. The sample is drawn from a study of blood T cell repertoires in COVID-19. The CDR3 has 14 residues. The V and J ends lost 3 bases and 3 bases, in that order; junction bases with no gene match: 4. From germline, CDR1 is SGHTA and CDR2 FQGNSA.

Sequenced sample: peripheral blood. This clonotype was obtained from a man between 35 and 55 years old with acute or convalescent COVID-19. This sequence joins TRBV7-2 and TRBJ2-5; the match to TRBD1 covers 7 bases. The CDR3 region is CASSFNRGKETQYF. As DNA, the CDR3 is TGTGCCAGCAGCTTCAACAGGGGTAAAGAGACCCAGTACTTC.